Sequencing of this T cell receptor beta chain was carried out in a study of post-analysis software for immune sequencing data (dated by TCRdb to the mid-2010s). Study-level background: Relapsing-remitting, secondary progressive and progressive-relapsing multiple sclerosis were recorded as disease courses, and subtype annotation was lacking for some patients. Patient repertoires were compared against 11 previously published healthy control repertoires from donors aged roughly 6 to 26 years. A subset of samples was prepared in parallel using single-end sample barcoding, then pooled and co-amplified after Illumina adapter ligation.

Based on the germline V gene, the CDR1 and CDR2 sequences are SGHTA and FQGTGA. The CDR3 has 14 amino acids, counting the end cysteine and phenylalanine. Of the read, only the CDR3 DNA is kept; its 42 bases are in frame from base 1. The trim is 5 bases for V and 5 bases for J, with a gap of 15 bases between the germline ends. What the research found in general, with its limitations: When samples were clustered directly using the F measure, samples prepared in the same batch co-clustered strongly, which prompted a batch-effect correction. Significantly lower normalized Chao1 diversity was found in multiple sclerosis patients than in controls, suggesting substantial peripheral T-cell clonal expansion. Patients showed significantly higher frequencies than controls for a handful of TRBV segments, among them TRBV5-6, TRBV5-1 and TRBV20-1. The control group was slightly older than the multiple sclerosis patient group.

To demonstrate the VDJtools post-analysis software, TCR beta repertoires were profiled from the peripheral blood of some 12 young patients with multiple sclerosis. The multiple sclerosis patients were children and adolescents ranging in age from about 6 to 16 years. The library was built by means of PCR. These reads were obtained on an Illumina HiSeq 2500. To reduce PCR and sequencing biases, unique molecular identifiers were incorporated into the TCR beta cDNA libraries. About 500,000 cDNA molecules were obtained for every 1 to 10 million input T cells, so each molecule roughly corresponded to one T cell. The patient libraries were prepared and sequenced using the same protocol as the earlier healthy control dataset. Within a given batch, samples were prepared together, multiplexed and sequenced on the same HiSeq lane. In the paper's pipeline: Raw barcoded reads were processed with MIGEC, discarding single-read molecular identifier groups before consensus assembly and CDR3 extraction. Clonotype tables were post-analysed with VDJtools, normalizing diversity by down-sampling all datasets to the smallest sample size. Repertoire overlap clustering matched CDR3 amino acid but not nucleotide sequences to correct batch-related cross-sample contamination. Through fastp at Q25 and MiXCR, TCRdb rebuilt clones from the public reads, retaining in-frame beta chains. Records with the same CDR3 protein are collapsed into one entry carrying the most frequent genes and DNA. Clone size and V and J calls follow TCRdb, not the original study. The sample data list around 180,000 distinct CDR3 sequences, and 30% of these were observed just once. The leading ten clones occupy approximately 1.5% of the sample.

This clonotype was picked up many times. Its antigen remains undetermined. The record has no base qualities; no much larger clone is one base away. The receptor was derived from a girl aged 5-17 years with multiple sclerosis. The chain is assembled from TRBV7-3 and TRBJ2-5; there is no confident call for the D gene. Sequenced sample: blood. The CDR3 is CASSPALRSETQYF. At the DNA level, the sequence is TGTGCCAGCAGCCCCGCCCTGAGGAGCGAGACCCAGTACTTC.